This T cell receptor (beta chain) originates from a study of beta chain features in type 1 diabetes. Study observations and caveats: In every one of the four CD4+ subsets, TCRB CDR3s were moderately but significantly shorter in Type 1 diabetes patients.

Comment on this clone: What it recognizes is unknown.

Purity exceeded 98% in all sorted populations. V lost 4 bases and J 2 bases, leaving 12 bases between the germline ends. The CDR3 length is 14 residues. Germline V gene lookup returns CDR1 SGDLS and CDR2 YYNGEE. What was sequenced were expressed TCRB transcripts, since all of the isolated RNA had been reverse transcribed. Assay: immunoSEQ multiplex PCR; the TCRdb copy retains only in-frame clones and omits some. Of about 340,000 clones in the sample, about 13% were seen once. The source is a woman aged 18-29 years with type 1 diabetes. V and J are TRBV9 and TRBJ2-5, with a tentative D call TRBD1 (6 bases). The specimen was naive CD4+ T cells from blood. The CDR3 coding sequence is TGTGCCAGCAGCCCCGGACAGATTCAAGAGACCCAGTACTTC. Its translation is CASSPGQIQETQYF.